The rows below give T cell receptor beta chains drawn from one sample of a study of shared clonotypes between healthy human individuals. Produced via immunoSEQ multiplex PCR; TCRdb's table is partial and in-frame only. Seen here are about 980,000 clones, approximately 76% observed once, and the top ten hold over 1.3%. Sequenced sample: memory CD4+ T cells sorted from blood. These receptor sequences come from a man between 18 and 29 years old in good health. The CDR3 runs from the conserved cysteine through the conserved F or W. Expanded clones get a size class; other rows say once, few or many, or leave the size out.

clone size: few
CDR3 length: 11
V gene: TRBV10-3
J gene: TRBJ2-7
CDR3 protein: CAISDLNEQYF

clone size: NA
CDR3 length: 14
V gene: TRBV10-1
J gene: TRBJ2-3
CDR3 protein: CASSGGTGGDTQYF

clone size: few
CDR3 length: 18
V gene: TRBV27
J gene: TRBJ2-7
CDR3 protein: CASSLRFPVGINNYEQYF

clone size: NA
CDR3 length: 15
V gene: TRBV9
J gene: TRBJ2-1
CDR3 protein: CASSEQGSGYNEQFF

clone size: NA
CDR3 length: 14
V gene: TRBV5-5
J gene: TRBJ1-1
CDR3 protein: CASSLGQVNTEAFF

clone size: many
CDR3 length: 13
V gene: TRBV10-3
J gene: TRBJ2-1
CDR3 protein: CATGGLVANEQFF

clone size: NA
CDR3 length: 13
V gene: TRBV11-2
J gene: TRBJ1-1
CDR3 protein: CASSLEQGYEAFF

clone size: NA
CDR3 length: 15
V gene: TRBV6-1
J gene: TRBJ1-5
CDR3 protein: CASRPQGAPNQPQHF

clone size: few
CDR3 length: 14
V gene: TRBV5-1
J gene: TRBJ2-4
CDR3 protein: CASSLAGGENIQYF

clone size: NA
CDR3 length: 14
V gene: TRBV12-5
J gene: TRBJ1-2
CDR3 protein: CASGLSNSPWSYTF

clone size: NA
CDR3 length: 13
V gene: TRBV28
J gene: TRBJ1-2
CDR3 protein: CASSSPGGYGYTF

clone size: NA
CDR3 length: 12
V gene: TRBV6-6
J gene: TRBJ1-6
CDR3 protein: CASSYPDSPLHF

clone size: NA
CDR3 length: 15
V gene: TRBV5-1
J gene: TRBJ1-2
CDR3 protein: CASSPGRGGVYGYTF

clone size: NA
CDR3 length: 13
V gene: TRBV6-5
J gene: TRBJ1-2
CDR3 protein: CASTTSGRHGYTF

clone size: NA
CDR3 length: 15
V gene: TRBV5-4
J gene: TRBJ1-3
CDR3 protein: CASSPGQISGNTIYF

clone size: NA
CDR3 length: 15
V gene: TRBV11-2
J gene: TRBJ2-7
CDR3 protein: CASSFDSDSTYEQYF

clone size: few
CDR3 length: 13
V gene: TRBV6-1
J gene: TRBJ1-2
CDR3 protein: CASSEVRGYGYTF

clone size: NA
CDR3 length: 14
V gene: TRBV5-5
J gene: TRBJ2-5
CDR3 protein: CASSLNGRQETQYF

clone size: NA
CDR3 length: 13
V gene: TRBV5-1
J gene: TRBJ2-7
CDR3 protein: CASSPTSGGEQYF

clone size: once
CDR3 length: 15
V gene: TRBV30
J gene: TRBJ2-3
CDR3 protein: CAWSVGGHITDTQYF

clone size: NA
CDR3 length: 13
V gene: TRBV9
J gene: TRBJ1-4
CDR3 protein: CASGGTGYEKLFF

clone size: NA
CDR3 length: 15
V gene: TRBV18
J gene: TRBJ2-5
CDR3 protein: CASSPPTGDGETQYF

clone size: few
CDR3 length: 13
V gene: TRBV7-8
J gene: TRBJ1-1
CDR3 protein: CASTKSGATEAFF

clone size: NA
CDR3 length: 11
V gene: TRBV12-5
J gene: TRBJ2-1
CDR3 protein: CASARRHEQFF

clone size: once
CDR3 length: 15
V gene: TRBV6-5
J gene: TRBJ2-2
CDR3 protein: CASSYSPGLTGELFF

clone size: NA
CDR3 length: 15
V gene: TRBV7-7
J gene: TRBJ2-2
CDR3 protein: CASSPGPSGTGELFF